What follows is one T cell receptor beta chain and its context. The data derive from a study of technical replicates of blood from four donors. Measured with immunoSEQ multiplex PCR; TCRdb has only the in-frame clones, and not every one. The table lists tens of thousands of clones, under 97% of them singletons. The sample consisted of T cells isolated from PBMCs. The receptor was derived from a human donor in good health.

The CDR3 loop is CASSLYRAQPQHF. In DNA form, the CDR3 reads TGTGCCAGCAGCTTGTACAGGGCGCAGCCCCAGCATTTT. V usage is TRBV11-2 and J usage is TRBJ1-5; D is possibly TRBD1 (6 bases). CDR1 is SGHAT and CDR2 is FQNNGV in the germline V gene. The CDR3 totals 13 residues. Trimming removed 3 bases at V and 7 bases at J, with 10 bases between.